The T cell receptor beta chain described here comes from a study of identical twins. This clonotype was counted a few times. Unique molecular identifiers were in the cDNA, with template-switch universal primer binding. MiXCR was run by TCRdb on the 5' RACE reads, yielding one entry per CDR3 protein. The sample holds about 920,000 distinct CDR3 sequences, 9% to 15% seen once. A further study also used this sample, focusing on yellow fever vaccine responses in identical twins.

What was sequenced was PBMCs. This sequence was found in a young woman in good health.

This CDR3 reads CASSPLSGVLNEQFF. CDR3 DNA sequence: TGTGCCAGCAGTCCCCTATCGGGGGTCTTGAATGAGCAGTTCTTC. The chain joins TRBV27 to TRBJ2-1; D might be TRBD2 (6 bases). The CDR3 is 15 amino acids. Trimming pared 5 bases from V and 7 bases from J, leaving 18 bases between. Germline V gene lookup returns CDR1 MNHEY and CDR2 SMNVEV (reference sequence).